The rows below give T cell receptor beta chains drawn from one sample of a study of identical twins. In TCRdb, the 5' RACE reads were re-called with MiXCR into one record per CDR3 protein. The top ten hold approximately 0.98% of the sample, which has 500,000 or so distinct CDR3 sequences, over 11% seen once. A further study also used this sample, focusing on yellow fever vaccine responses in identical twins.

The sample taken for sequencing was CD4+ T cells sorted from blood. The receptors were sampled from a woman aged 18-29 years in good health. CDR3s include the opening cysteine and the closing phenylalanine or tryptophan. The D gene is left open where the match is weak. Clone size is not always given. Where it is, it says once, few, many or a class for expanded clones.

>NA|few|TRBV29-1|TRBJ2-7
CSVEQGVDEQYF
TGCAGCGTTGAGCAGGGAGTAGACGAGCAGTACTTC
>NA|NA|TRBV6-1|TRBJ2-3
CATTPTGPTDTQYF
TGTGCCACTACTCCCACCGGGCCCACAGATACGCAGTATTTT
>NA|few|TRBV10-3|TRBJ2-3
CAISESTPPTQYF
TGTGCCATCAGTGAGTCGACTCCGCCTACGCAGTATTTT
>TRBD2|few|TRBV27|TRBJ2-1
CASSLRGSMYNEQFF
TGTGCCAGCAGTTTACGCGGGAGTATGTACAATGAGCAGTTCTTC
>NA|few|TRBV12-3/TRBV12-4|TRBJ2-2
CASSFWIGGALGSNTGELFF
TGTGCCAGCAGTTTTTGGATTGGGGGGGCTTTGGGTAGTAACACCGGGGAGCTGTTTTTT
>NA|few|TRBV6-1|TRBJ2-5
CASSLGSVWQETQYF
TGTGCCAGTTCCCTAGGGAGCGTATGGCAAGAGACCCAGTACTTC
>TRBD1|NA|TRBV7-2|TRBJ2-7
CASSSRDRGDYEQYF
TGTGCCAGCAGCTCCCGGGACAGGGGGGACTACGAGCAGTACTTC
>TRBD1|NA|TRBV12-3/TRBV12-4|TRBJ2-2
CASSPGTGSADTGELFF
TGTGCCAGCAGTCCCGGGACAGGATCGGCGGACACCGGGGAGCTGTTTTTT
>NA|few|TRBV7-9|TRBJ2-3
CASSLSQGGYTQYF
TGTGCCAGCAGCTTAAGTCAGGGCGGGTATACGCAGTATTTT
>NA|few|TRBV10-3|TRBJ2-7
CAISERHQSSYEQYF
TGTGCCATCAGTGAGCGGCACCAGAGCTCCTACGAGCAGTACTTC
>NA|NA|TRBV3-1|TRBJ2-7
CASSQDGGSYEQYF
TGTGCCAGCAGCCAAGACGGGGGCTCCTACGAGCAGTACTTC
>NA|NA|TRBV20-1|TRBJ2-7
CSAPLRRGTYEQYF
TGCAGTGCTCCCCTCCGCAGGGGAACCTACGAGCAGTACTTC
>NA|many|TRBV12-3/TRBV12-4|TRBJ1-4
CASSFEGTVNEKLFF
TGTGCCAGCAGTTTCGAGGGTACAGTGAATGAAAAACTGTTTTTT
>NA|NA|TRBV7-2|TRBJ2-3
CASTRRETDTQYF
TGTGCCAGCACCCGGAGAGAAACAGATACGCAGTATTTT
>NA|many|TRBV28|TRBJ1-2
CASSLDRTNGYTF
TGTGCCAGCAGCCTCGACAGGACTAATGGCTACACCTTC
>NA|NA|TRBV15|TRBJ2-1
CATNKRPHGSYNEQFF
TGTGCCACTAATAAGCGACCCCATGGTTCCTACAATGAGCAGTTCTTC
>NA|few|TRBV20-1|TRBJ2-5
CSARVPTTSGKTQYF
TGCAGTGCCCGAGTCCCCACGACTAGTGGAAAGACCCAGTACTTC
>NA|few|TRBV5-1|TRBJ2-2
CASSLTLGELFF
TGCGCCAGCAGCTTGACACTCGGGGAGCTGTTTTTT
>TRBD1|many|TRBV4-2|TRBJ1-1
CASSPTGATEAFF
TGTGCCAGCAGCCCTACAGGGGCCACTGAAGCTTTCTTT
>TRBD2|NA|TRBV5-1|TRBJ2-7
CASSLGPSGGPYEQYF
TGCGCCAGCAGCTTGGGTCCTAGCGGGGGCCCCTACGAGCAGTACTTC
>NA|NA|TRBV30|TRBJ2-7
CALHAGTYEQYF
TGTGCCTTGCATGCAGGGACCTACGAGCAGTACTTC
>NA|few|TRBV7-8|TRBJ2-7
CASNPGRTAYYEQYF
TGTGCCAGCAATCCCGGGCGGACAGCTTACTACGAGCAGTACTTC
>TRBD2|few|TRBV12-3/TRBV12-4|TRBJ2-7
CASSQTSGQSSYEQYF
TGTGCCAGCAGCCAGACTAGCGGGCAGTCCTCCTACGAGCAGTACTTC
>NA|few|TRBV20-1|TRBJ2-1
CSARGTNGQSPLGEQFF
TGCAGTGCTAGAGGTACTAATGGACAGTCCCCTCTCGGTGAGCAGTTCTTC
>TRBD1|few|TRBV5-1|TRBJ1-6
CASSLGQGARSPLHF
TGCGCCAGCAGCCTAGGACAGGGGGCACGTTCACCCCTCCACTTT
>NA|few|TRBV7-2|TRBJ2-1
CASSQRAGFWNEQFF
TGTGCCAGCAGCCAAAGGGCAGGGTTCTGGAATGAGCAGTTCTTC
>TRBD1|NA|TRBV6-1|TRBJ1-1
CASSKSDRVTEAFF
TGTGCCAGCAGTAAATCGGACAGGGTAACTGAAGCTTTCTTT
>TRBD1|NA|TRBV20-1|TRBJ1-5
CSRGFSNQPQHF
TGCAGCAGGGGGTTCAGCAATCAGCCCCAGCATTTT
>NA|few|TRBV2|TRBJ2-3
CASSRAGTNTDTQYF
TGTGCCAGCAGCCGCGCAGGGACGAACACAGATACGCAGTATTTT
>NA|NA|TRBV29-1|TRBJ2-5
CSVDGEAAGQETQYF
TGCAGCGTTGATGGTGAAGCGGCAGGGCAAGAGACCCAGTACTTC
>NA|few|TRBV7-9|TRBJ2-1
CASSLAGGPVDEQFF
TGTGCCAGCAGCTTAGCGGGGGGGCCTGTCGATGAGCAGTTCTTC
>TRBD2|few|TRBV7-9|TRBJ2-7
CASSLGRTSGNYEQYF
TGTGCCAGCAGCTTGGGCAGGACTAGCGGAAATTACGAGCAGTACTTC
>NA|NA|TRBV2|TRBJ1-5
CASRPRGPNQPQHF
TGTGCCAGCAGACCCAGGGGCCCTAATCAGCCCCAGCATTTT
>NA|NA|TRBV12-3/TRBV12-4|TRBJ2-6
CASRRAGANVLTF
TGTGCCAGTCGGAGGGCTGGGGCCAACGTCCTGACTTTC
>NA|NA|TRBV5-5|TRBJ2-7
CASSLVGQGHYEQYF
TGTGCCAGCAGCTTGGTGGGGCAGGGGCACTACGAGCAGTACTTC
>TRBD1|many|TRBV20-1|TRBJ1-2
CSASDRVGYGYTF
TGCAGTGCTTCCGACAGGGTTGGCTATGGCTACACCTTC
>NA|NA|TRBV21-1|TRBJ1-1
CASRPRARSYPVWAFF
TGTGCCAGCCGTCCCAGAGCCCGTAGTTACCCGGTTTGGGCTTTCTTT
>NA|NA|TRBV2|TRBJ2-7
CASSVTLYEQYF
TGTGCCAGCAGTGTGACACTCTACGAGCAGTACTTC
>NA|few|TRBV28|TRBJ1-2
CASSLWADGYTF
TGTGCCAGCAGTTTATGGGCCGATGGCTACACCTTC
>NA|many|TRBV5-1|TRBJ2-7
CASSSQGFSDEQYF
TGCGCCAGCAGCTCCCAGGGGTTCTCGGACGAGCAGTACTTC
>TRBD2|NA|TRBV5-4|TRBJ2-1
CATLREAAYNEQFF
TGTGCCACCTTGCGGGAGGCCGCCTACAATGAGCAGTTCTTC
>NA|many|TRBV5-1|TRBJ2-7
CASSLEVGSTYEQYF
TGCGCCAGCAGCTTGGAGGTCGGGTCTACCTACGAGCAGTACTTC
>NA|NA|TRBV6-2/TRBV6-3|TRBJ2-3
CASNLAGETDTQYF
TGTGCCAGCAACCTAGCAGGAGAGACAGATACGCAGTATTTT
>NA|NA|TRBV3-1|TRBJ2-3
CASSQDGGSDTQYF
TGTGCCAGCAGCCAAGATGGGGGATCCGATACGCAGTATTTT
>NA|NA|TRBV7-2|TRBJ2-2
CASSLRANAGELFF
TGTGCCAGCAGCTTAAGGGCGAACGCCGGGGAGCTGTTTTTT